This T cell receptor beta chain was recorded in a study of technical replicates of blood from a few donors. The CDR3 runs 15 residues. CDR1 is SGHRS and CDR2 is YFSETQ in the germline V gene. The V end was cut by 4 bases, the J end by 0 bases, with 11 bases between. TCRdb's copy holds only in-frame clones and misses some; the assay was immunoSEQ multiplex PCR. The data hold almost 65,000 clones, with 70% to 90% observed a single time. This chain connects TRBV5-1 to TRBJ2-1; TRBD1 is a possible D gene (6 bases). Sequencing used PBMCs. The TCR comes from a human donor in good health. Some clones in this sample may be carry-over from other donors' samples. The CDR3 loop is CASSVGTPSYNEQFF. CDR3 DNA: TGCGCCAGCAGCGTCGGGACACCCTCCTACAATGAGCAGTTCTTC. Full variable domain (missing parts from reference TRBV5-1 and TRBJ2-1): KAGVTQTPRYLIKTRGQQVTLSCSPISGHRSVSWYQQTPGQGLQFLFEYFSETQRNKGNFPGRFSGRQFSNSRSEMNVSTLELGDSALYLCASSVGTPSYNEQFFGPGTRLTVL.